This record covers a single TCR beta chain. The junction and the germline gene differ at one end; a read error may be behind it. PCR was run on genomic DNA. Amplification of the beta chain CDR3 used 30 forward and 13 reverse multiplex primers. Each CDR3 protein is one row after TCRdb ran MiXCR on the multiplex PCR reads. The sample has 280,000 or so distinct CDR3 sequences, 47% seen once. The sample is drawn from a study of type 1 and type 2 diabetes patients. The overall study: Sequencing for the whole study yielded 15 million to 20 million paired-end reads.

The CDR3 covers 16 residues. The germline V gene encodes CDR1 SNHLY and CDR2 FYNNEI. V gene TRBV2 combines with J gene TRBJ2-2; 10 bases fit TRBD1. Sequenced material: peripheral blood mononuclear cells (PBMCs). This TCR derives from a man aged 18 to 29 with type 2 diabetes. CDR3 in amino acids: CASSDDRGRNTGELFF. The CDR3 coding sequence is TGTGCCAGCAGTGACGACAGGGGGCGGAACACCGGGGAGCTGTTCTTT.